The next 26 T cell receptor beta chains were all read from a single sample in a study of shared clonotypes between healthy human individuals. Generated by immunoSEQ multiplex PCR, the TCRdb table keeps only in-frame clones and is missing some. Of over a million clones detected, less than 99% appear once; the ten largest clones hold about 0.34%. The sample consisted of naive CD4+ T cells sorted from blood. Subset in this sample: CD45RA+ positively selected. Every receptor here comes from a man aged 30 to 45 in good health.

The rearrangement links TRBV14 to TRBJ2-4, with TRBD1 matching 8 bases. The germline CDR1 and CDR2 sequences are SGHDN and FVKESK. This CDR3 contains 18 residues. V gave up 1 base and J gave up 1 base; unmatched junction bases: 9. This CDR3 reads CASSQVGQGSGAKNIQYF. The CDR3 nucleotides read TGTGCCAGCAGCCAAGTAGGACAGGGCAGTGGGGCCAAAAACATTCAGTACTTC.

This CDR3 is CASSVIPGDYGYTF. The CDR3 bases are TGCGCCAGCAGCGTGATTCCCGGCGACTATGGCTACACCTTC. The J gene is TRBJ1-2, the V gene TRBV5-1, with no clear D. The CDR3 consists of 14 residues. The germline gives CDR1 SGHRS, CDR2 YFSETQ. Between the trimmed V and J ends, which lost 4 bases and 3 bases, there was a span of 13 bases.

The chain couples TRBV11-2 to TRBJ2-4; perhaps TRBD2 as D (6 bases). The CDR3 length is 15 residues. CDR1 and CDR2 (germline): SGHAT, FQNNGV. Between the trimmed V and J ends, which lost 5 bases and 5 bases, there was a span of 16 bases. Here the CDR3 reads CASSPRGFGQNIQYF. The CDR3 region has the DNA TGTGCCAGCAGCCCGCGGGGATTTGGCCAAAACATTCAGTACTTC.

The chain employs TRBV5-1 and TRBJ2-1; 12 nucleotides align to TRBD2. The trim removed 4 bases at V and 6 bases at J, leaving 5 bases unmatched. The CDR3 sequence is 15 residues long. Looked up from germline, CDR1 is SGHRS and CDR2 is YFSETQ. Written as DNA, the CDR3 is TGCGCCAGCAGCCCCGTGGGACTAGCGGGCAATGAGCAGTTCTTC. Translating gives CASSPVGLAGNEQFF.

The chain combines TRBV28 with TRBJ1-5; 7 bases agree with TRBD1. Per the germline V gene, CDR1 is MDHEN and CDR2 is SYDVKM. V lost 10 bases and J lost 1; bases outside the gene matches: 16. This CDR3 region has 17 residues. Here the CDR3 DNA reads TGTGCCACCAGCAGTTTGCTCGGGACAGTGAGCAATCAGCCCCAGCATTTT. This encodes CATSSLLGTVSNQPQHF.

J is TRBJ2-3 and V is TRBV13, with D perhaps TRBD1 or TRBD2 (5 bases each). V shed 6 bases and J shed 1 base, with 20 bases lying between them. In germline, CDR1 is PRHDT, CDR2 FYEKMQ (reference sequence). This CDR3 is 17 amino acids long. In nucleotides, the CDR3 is TGTGCCAGCAGTTGTGGGGGAGTTTTGTGTGGCACAGATACGCAGTATTTT. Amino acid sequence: CASSCGGVLCGTDTQYF.

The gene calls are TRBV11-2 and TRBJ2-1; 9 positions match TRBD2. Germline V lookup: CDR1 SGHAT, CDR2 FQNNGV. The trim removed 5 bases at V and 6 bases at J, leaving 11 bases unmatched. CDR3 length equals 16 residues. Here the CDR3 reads CASSRGRLAGLNEQFF. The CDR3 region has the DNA TGTGCCAGCAGCCGTGGGCGCCTAGCGGGACTCAATGAGCAGTTCTTC.

The CDR3 protein is CASSVEGAGDTEAFF. In nucleotides, the CDR3 is TGTGCCAGCAGTGTTGAGGGGGCGGGGGACACTGAAGCTTTCTTT. This chain joins TRBV2 and TRBJ1-1; 7 nucleotides match TRBD1. The ends lost 4 bases at V and 3 bases at J; junction bases unmatched: 8. This CDR3 contains 15 residues. Germline CDR1 SNHLY, CDR2 FYNNEI.

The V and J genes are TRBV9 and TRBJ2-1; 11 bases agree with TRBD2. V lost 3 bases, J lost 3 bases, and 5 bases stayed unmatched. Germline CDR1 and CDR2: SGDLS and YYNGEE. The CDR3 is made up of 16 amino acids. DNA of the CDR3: TGTGCCAGCAGCGCCTCCGGGACTAGCGGCTACAATGAGCAGTTCTTC. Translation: CASSASGTSGYNEQFF. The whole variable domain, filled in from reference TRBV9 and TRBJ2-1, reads DSGVTQTPKHLITATGQRVTLRCSPRSGDLSVYWYQQSLDQGLQFLIQYYNGEERAKGNILERFSAQQFPDLHSELNLSSLELGDSALYFCASSASGTSGYNEQFFGPGTRLTVL.

CDR3 in amino acids: CASEGGRLGYTF. As DNA, the CDR3 is TGTGCCAGCGAGGGGGGGCGCCTTGGCTACACCTTC. V gene TRBV2 combines with J gene TRBJ1-2; tentatively, D is TRBD1 (6 bases). Germline CDR1 reads SNHLY; CDR2 reads FYNNEI. The CDR3 totals 12 residues. V dropped 8 bases and J dropped 7 bases, with 14 bases sitting between them.

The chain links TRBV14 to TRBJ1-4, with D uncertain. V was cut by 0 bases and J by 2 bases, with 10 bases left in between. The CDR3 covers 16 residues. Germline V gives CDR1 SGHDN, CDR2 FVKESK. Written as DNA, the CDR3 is TGTGCCAGCAGCCAAGATTTTGCAGCGACTAATGAAAAACTGTTTTTT. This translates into CASSQDFAATNEKLFF.

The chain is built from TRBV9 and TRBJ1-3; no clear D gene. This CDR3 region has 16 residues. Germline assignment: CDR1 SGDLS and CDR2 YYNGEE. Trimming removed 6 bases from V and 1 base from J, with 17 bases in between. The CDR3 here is CASTGGRPPSGNTIYF. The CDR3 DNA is TGTGCCAGCACGGGAGGGAGACCCCCTTCTGGAAACACCATATATTTT.

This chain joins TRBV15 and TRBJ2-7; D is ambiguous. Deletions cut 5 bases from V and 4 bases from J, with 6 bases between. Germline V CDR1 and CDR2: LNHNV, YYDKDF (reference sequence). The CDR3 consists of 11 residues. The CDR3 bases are TGTGCCACCAGCGTGGGATACGAGCAGTACTTC. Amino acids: CATSVGYEQYF.

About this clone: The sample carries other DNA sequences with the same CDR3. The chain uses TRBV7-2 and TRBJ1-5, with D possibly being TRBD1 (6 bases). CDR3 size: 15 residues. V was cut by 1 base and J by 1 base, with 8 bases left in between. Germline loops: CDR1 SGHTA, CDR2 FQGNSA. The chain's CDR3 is CASSLVGGSNQPQHF. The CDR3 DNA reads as TGTGCCAGCAGCTTAGTAGGGGGGAGCAATCAGCCCCAGCATTTT.

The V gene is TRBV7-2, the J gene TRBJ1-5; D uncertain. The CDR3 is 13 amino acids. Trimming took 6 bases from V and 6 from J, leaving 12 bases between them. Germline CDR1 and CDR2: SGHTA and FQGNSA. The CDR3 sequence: CASSPVGSQPQHF. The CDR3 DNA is TGTGCCAGCAGTCCTGTCGGTTCTCAGCCCCAGCATTTT.

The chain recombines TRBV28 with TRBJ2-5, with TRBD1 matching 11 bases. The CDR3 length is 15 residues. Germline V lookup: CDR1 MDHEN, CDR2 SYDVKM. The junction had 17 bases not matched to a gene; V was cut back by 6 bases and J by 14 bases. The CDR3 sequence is CASSLRNSGQGDPYF. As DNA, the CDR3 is TGTGCCAGCAGCCTTAGGAACTCGGGACAGGGGGATCCCTACTTC.

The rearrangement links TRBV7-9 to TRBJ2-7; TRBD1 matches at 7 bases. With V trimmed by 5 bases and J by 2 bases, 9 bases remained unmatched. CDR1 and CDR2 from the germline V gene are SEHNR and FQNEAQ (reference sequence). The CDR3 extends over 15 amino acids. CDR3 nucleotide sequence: TGTGCCAGCAGCCCCTCCGGGACAGAAACCTACGAGCAGTACTTC. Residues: CASSPSGTETYEQYF. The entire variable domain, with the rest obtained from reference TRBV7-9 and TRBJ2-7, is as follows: DTGVSQNPRHKITKRGQNVTFRCDPISEHNRLYWYRQTLGQGPEFLTYFQNEAQLEKSRLLSDRFSAERPKGSFSTLEIQRTEQGDSAMYLCASSPSGTETYEQYFGPGTRLTVT.

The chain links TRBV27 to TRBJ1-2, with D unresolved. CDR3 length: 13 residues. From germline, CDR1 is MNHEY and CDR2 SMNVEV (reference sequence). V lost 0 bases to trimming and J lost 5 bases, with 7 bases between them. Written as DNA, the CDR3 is TGTGCCAGCAGTTTATCGTTGGGGTATGGCTACACCTTC. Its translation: CASSLSLGYGYTF.

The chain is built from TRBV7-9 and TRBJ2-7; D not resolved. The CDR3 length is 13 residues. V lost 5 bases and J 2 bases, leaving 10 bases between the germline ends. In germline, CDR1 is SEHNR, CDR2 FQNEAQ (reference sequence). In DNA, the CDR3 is TGTGCCAGCAGCGTATTAGGGACCTACGAGCAGTACTTC. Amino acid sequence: CASSVLGTYEQYF.

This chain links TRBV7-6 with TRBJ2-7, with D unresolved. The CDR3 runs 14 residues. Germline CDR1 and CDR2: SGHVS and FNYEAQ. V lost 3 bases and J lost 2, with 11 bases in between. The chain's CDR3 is CASSFSARAYEQYF. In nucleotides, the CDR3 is TGTGCCAGCAGCTTTTCGGCCCGCGCCTACGAGCAGTACTTC.

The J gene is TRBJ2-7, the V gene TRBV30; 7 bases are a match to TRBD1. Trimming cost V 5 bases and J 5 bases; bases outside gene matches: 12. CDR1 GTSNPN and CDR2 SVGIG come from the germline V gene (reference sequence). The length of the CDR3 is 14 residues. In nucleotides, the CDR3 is TGTGCCTGGTTGACAAAACAGGGGATCGACGAGCAGTACTTC. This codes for CAWLTKQGIDEQYF. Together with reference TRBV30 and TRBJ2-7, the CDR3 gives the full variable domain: SQTIHQWPATLVQPVGSPLSLECTVEGTSNPNLYWYRQAAGRGLQLLFYSVGIGQISSEVPQNLSASRPQDRQFILSSKKLLLSDSGFYLCAWLTKQGIDEQYFGPGTRLTVT.

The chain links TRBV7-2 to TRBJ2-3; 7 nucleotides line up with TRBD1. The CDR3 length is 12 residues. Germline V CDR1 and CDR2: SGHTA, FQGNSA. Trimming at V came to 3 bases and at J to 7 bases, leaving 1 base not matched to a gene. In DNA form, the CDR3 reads TGTGCCAGCAGCTTGGACAGGCATACGCAGTATTTT. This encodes CASSLDRHTQYF. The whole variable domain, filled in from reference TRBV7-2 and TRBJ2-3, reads GAGVSQSPSNKVTEKGKDVELRCDPISGHTALYWYRQSLGQGLEFLIYFQGNSAPDKSGLPSDRFSAERTGGSVSTLTIQRTQQEDSAVYLCASSLDRHTQYFGPGTRLTVL.

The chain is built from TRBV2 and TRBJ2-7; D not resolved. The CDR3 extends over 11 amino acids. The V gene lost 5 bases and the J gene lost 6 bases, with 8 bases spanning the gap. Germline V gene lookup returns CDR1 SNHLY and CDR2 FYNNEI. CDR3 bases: TGTGCCAGCAGTACTTTGACCGAGCAGTACTTC. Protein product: CASSTLTEQYF.

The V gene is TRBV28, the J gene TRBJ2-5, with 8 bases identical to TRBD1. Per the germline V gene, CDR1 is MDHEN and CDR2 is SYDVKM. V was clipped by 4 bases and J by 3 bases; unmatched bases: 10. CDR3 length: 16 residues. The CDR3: CASSSDRAAAKETQYF. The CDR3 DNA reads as TGTGCCAGCAGTTCGGACAGGGCGGCCGCTAAAGAGACCCAGTACTTC. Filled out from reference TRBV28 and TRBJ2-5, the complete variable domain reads DVKVTQSSRYLVKRTGEKVFLECVQDMDHENMFWYRQDPGLGLRLIYFSYDVKMKEKGDIPEGYSVSREKKERFSLILESASTNQTSMYLCASSSDRAAAKETQYFGPGTRLLVL.

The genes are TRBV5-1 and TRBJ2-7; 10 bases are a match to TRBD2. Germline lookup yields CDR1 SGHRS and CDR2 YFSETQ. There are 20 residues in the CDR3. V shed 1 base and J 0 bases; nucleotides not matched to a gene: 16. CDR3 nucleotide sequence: TGCGCCAGCAGCTTGATCTTGTGGCTAGCGGGAGTAGCTTTCTCCTACGAGCAGTACTTC. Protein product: CASSLILWLAGVAFSYEQYF.

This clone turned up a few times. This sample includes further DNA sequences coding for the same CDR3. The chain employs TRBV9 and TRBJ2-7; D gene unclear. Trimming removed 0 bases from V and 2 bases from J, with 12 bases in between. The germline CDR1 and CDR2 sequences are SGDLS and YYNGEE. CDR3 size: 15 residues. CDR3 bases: TGTGCCAGCAGCGTAGCGCAGACGGCCCCCTACGAGCAGTACTTC. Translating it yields CASSVAQTAPYEQYF.